A single sample is the source of the 24 T cell receptor beta chains below, sequenced in a study of response to subunit inactivated influenza vaccine. TCRdb re-analysed the RT-PCR reads in MiXCR, keeping a single row per CDR3 protein. The data show about 570,000 distinct CDR3 sequences, roughly 10% seen once. In addition, the sample was reused for a study of T cells expressing NK-cell markers. That source reports: Generation of TCR beta cDNA was performed by 5'RACE template switching incorporating UMIs.

The sequencing used PBMCs from blood, collected on the day of vaccination. The receptors derive from a man aged 45-65 years who received an inactivated influenza vaccine.

This clonotype was observed at least ten times. This chain links TRBV6-1 with TRBJ1-5; 8 nucleotides match TRBD1. The CDR3 loop spans 14 amino acids. V shed 6 bases and J 4 bases; nucleotides not matched to a gene: 5. Germline-derived CDR1 and CDR2 are MNHNS and SASEGT. The CDR3 nucleotides are TGTGCCAGCAGCACCGACAGGGGTAATCAGCCCCAGCATTTT. Its protein product is CASSTDRGNQPQHF.

This clonotype was seen only a few times. The chain uses TRBV6-2 or TRBV6-3 and TRBJ2-7; D is possibly TRBD1 (5 bases). Germline CDR1 reads MNHEY; CDR2 reads SVGEGT. The CDR3 is 13 residues long. V lost 6 bases to trimming and J lost 1 base, with 10 bases between them. The CDR3 loop is CASRETASYEQYF. The CDR3 DNA follows: TGTGCCAGCAGAGAGACAGCTTCCTACGAGCAGTACTTC.

This clonotype was seen a few times. V gene TRBV28 combines with J gene TRBJ2-1; TRBD2 matches at 13 bases. This CDR3 region has 17 residues. J gave up 0 bases and V 7 bases, and 6 bases lay outside the gene matches. Germline V gives CDR1 MDHEN, CDR2 SYDVKM. Written as DNA, the CDR3 is TGTGCCAGCAACCAGGGACTAGCGGGAAGCTCCTACAATGAGCAGTTCTTC. Protein product: CASNQGLAGSSYNEQFF. Filled out from reference TRBV28 and TRBJ2-1, the complete variable domain reads DVKVTQSSRYLVKRTGEKVFLECVQDMDHENMFWYRQDPGLGLRLIYFSYDVKMKEKGDIPEGYSVSREKKERFSLILESASTNQTSMYLCASNQGLAGSSYNEQFFGPGTRLTVL.

This chain links TRBV18 with TRBJ2-5, with 9 bases fitting TRBD1. The length of the CDR3 is 18 residues. V lost 5 bases, J lost 7 bases, and 20 bases stayed unmatched. Germline CDR1 is KGHSH and CDR2 is LQKENI. The CDR3 DNA follows: TGTGCCAGCTCATCGCTAGGAACAGGGGGCCGAGAGGTCGGGACCCAGTACTTC. The encoded protein is CASSSLGTGGREVGTQYF.

The CDR3 protein is CASTSGTENTEAFF. The CDR3 DNA reads TGTGCCAGCACCTCCGGGACAGAGAACACTGAAGCTTTCTTT. The genes are TRBV12-3 or TRBV12-4 and TRBJ1-1, with 7 nucleotides matching TRBD1. The CDR3 consists of 14 residues. V lost 7 bases, J lost 1 base, and 6 bases stayed unmatched.

This clonotype has a handful of counts. J is TRBJ2-3 and V is TRBV7-2, with 12 positions matching TRBD2. The CDR3 runs 15 residues. CDR1 is SGHTA and CDR2 is FQGNSA in the germline V gene. V gave up 4 bases and J gave up 5 bases; unmatched junction bases: 4. CDR3 sequence: CASSWLAGGQDTQYF. DNA for the CDR3: TGTGCCAGCAGCTGGCTAGCGGGAGGGCAAGATACGCAGTATTTT.

The chain joins TRBV28 to TRBJ2-1; 8 bases map to TRBD2. The J segment lost 6 bases and the V segment lost 6 bases, leaving 10 bases of the junction unmatched. Germline CDR1 reads MDHEN; CDR2 reads SYDVKM. The CDR3 spans 15 residues. DNA for the CDR3: TGTGCCAGCAGGCTCGGACTAGCCGAAGGCAATGAGCAGTTCTTC. Translating gives CASRLGLAEGNEQFF.

This clonotype was detected only a few times. The chain combines TRBV7-6 with TRBJ2-7, with no clear D. Trimming cost V 1 base and J 0 bases, with 10 bases left between them. Germline loops: CDR1 SGHVS, CDR2 FNYEAQ. The CDR3 consists of 15 residues. The CDR3 coding sequence is TGTGCCAGCAGCTTAGAGGCTACGCTCTCCTACGAGCAGTACTTC. It yields the protein CASSLEATLSYEQYF.

V and J are TRBV28 and TRBJ2-7; 10 nucleotides match TRBD2. V lost 6 bases and J lost 0; bases outside the gene matches: 5. Looked up from germline, CDR1 is MDHEN and CDR2 is SYDVKM. The CDR3 has 15 residues. In DNA form, the CDR3 reads TGTGCCAGCAGGGGACTAGCGTTGAGCTCCTACGAGCAGTACTTC. This codes for CASRGLALSSYEQYF.

The CDR3 reads CASSNVPRGADTQYF. The DNA of the CDR3 is TGTGCCAGCAGCAACGTCCCCAGAGGGGCAGATACGCAGTATTTT. This sequence joins TRBV28 and TRBJ2-3; D possibly matches TRBD1 or TRBD2 (5 bases each). This CDR3 contains 15 residues. CDR1 is MDHEN and CDR2 is SYDVKM in the germline V gene. V shed 6 bases and J shed 4 bases, with 17 bases lying between them.

There are a few counts of this clonotype. The chain recombines TRBV20-1 with TRBJ1-2; 7 bases map to TRBD1. CDR1 DFQATT and CDR2 SNEGSKA come from the germline V gene (reference sequence). The CDR3 spans 15 residues. With 5 bases clipped from V and 0 bases from J, the junction kept 9 bases outside the gene matches. The CDR3 region is CSAPRDRSPNYGYTF. The CDR3 DNA reads as TGCAGTGCTCCTCGGGACAGATCCCCTAACTATGGCTACACCTTC.

This clonotype was recorded at least ten times. This chain joins TRBV18 and TRBJ2-5; D is unresolved. CDR1 is KGHSH, CDR2 LQKENI, per germline. The CDR3 has 14 residues. Trimming removed 0 bases from V and 3 bases from J, with 8 bases in between. Here the CDR3 DNA reads TGTGCCAGCTCACCACCGACCTTGAAAGAGACCCAGTACTTC. It encodes CASSPPTLKETQYF.

This chain connects TRBV20-1 to TRBJ2-7, with TRBD2 identical over 15 bases. This CDR3 spans 15 amino acids. With V trimmed by 5 bases and J by 7 bases, 9 bases remained unmatched. Looked up from germline, CDR1 is DFQATT and CDR2 is SNEGSKA (reference sequence). Here the CDR3 DNA reads TGCAGTGCTGCACACCCCGGGACTAGCGGGGGGGAGCAGTACTTC. This encodes CSAAHPGTSGGEQYF.

This clonotype has more than one count but fewer than ten. CDR3 bases: TGTGCCAGCAGCCGATTTGGGACAGAAAAAAACACTGAAGCTTTCTTT. Translating it yields CASSRFGTEKNTEAFF. The rearrangement links TRBV14 to TRBJ1-1; 7 bases line up with TRBD1. This CDR3 comprises 16 residues. Germline V CDR1 and CDR2: SGHDN, FVKESK. The V segment lost 4 bases and the J segment 2 bases; nucleotides outside the gene matches: 10. The full variable domain, in which reference TRBV14 and TRBJ1-1 provide the parts outside the CDR3, is EAGVTQFPSHSVIEKGQTVTLRCDPISGHDNLYWYRRVMGKEIKFLLHFVKESKQDESGMPNNRFLAERTGGTYSTLKVQPAELEDSGVYFCASSRFGTEKNTEAFFGQGTRLTVV.

This clonotype occurred many times. The chain has TRBV29-1 and TRBJ2-3; no reliable D call. The V end was cut by 6 bases, the J end by 4 bases, with 5 bases between. This CDR3 is 10 amino acids long. Germline values: CDR1 SQVTM, CDR2 ANQGSEA. The CDR3 nucleotides read TGCAGCGTAAGTCCAGATACGCAGTATTTT. Amino acid sequence: CSVSPDTQYF.

The chain is built from TRBV7-2 and TRBJ2-2; 8 bases match TRBD2. CDR3 length: 15 amino acids. Losses at the gene ends were 3 bases for V and 4 bases for J; bases not matched to a gene: 4. Germline V gene data show CDR1 as SGHTA and CDR2 as FQGNSA. CDR3 residues: CASSLSGGPTGELFF. The CDR3 nucleotides read TGTGCCAGCAGCTTGAGCGGGGGCCCCACCGGGGAGCTGTTTTTT.

This clonotype was detected a few times. This chain links TRBV12-3 or TRBV12-4 with TRBJ2-7; D remains ambiguous. Deletions cut 6 bases from V and 5 bases from J, with 11 bases between. The CDR3 has 12 residues. The CDR3 loop reads CASSHEIDEQYF. DNA for the CDR3: TGTGCCAGCAGCCACGAAATTGACGAGCAGTACTTC.

The CDR3 sequence is CSARDLQGAGEQYF. CDR3 DNA sequence: TGCAGTGCTAGAGATTTACAGGGGGCGGGTGAGCAGTACTTC. The chain uses TRBV20-1 and TRBJ2-7, with 9 bases matching TRBD1. The V segment lost 0 bases and the J segment 7 bases; nucleotides outside the gene matches: 7. The CDR3 contains 14 residues. Germline V CDR1 and CDR2: DFQATT, SNEGSKA (reference sequence).

This clonotype was counted at least ten times. The chain is built from TRBV3-1 and TRBJ2-1, with 7 bases matching TRBD2. Trimming took 2 bases from V and 8 from J; bases not matched to a gene: 15. CDR1 LGHDT and CDR2 YNNKEL come from the germline V gene (reference sequence). The CDR3 spans 17 residues. As DNA, the CDR3 is TGTGCCAGCAGCCAAAAAACCTCTAGCGGCGGCTGCGATGAGCAGTTCTTC. Encoded protein: CASSQKTSSGGCDEQFF.

The rearrangement joins TRBV7-8 to TRBJ2-5, with 10 bases identical to TRBD2. The CDR3 covers 19 residues. Germline values: CDR1 SGHVS, CDR2 FQNEAQ. V was clipped by 2 bases and J by 4 bases; unmatched bases: 16. The CDR3 is CASSLRIGLAGADGETQYF. Here the CDR3 DNA reads TGTGCCAGCAGCTTAAGGATAGGTCTAGCGGGGGCTGATGGAGAGACCCAGTACTTC.

This sequence joins TRBV28 and TRBJ2-1; 7 nucleotides align to TRBD1. V dropped 5 bases and J dropped 8; count of bases not matched to a gene: 12. This CDR3 spans 15 amino acids. The V gene's germline CDR1 is MDHEN and CDR2 SYDVKM. The CDR3 DNA reads as TGTGCCAGCAGTATCCCCCTGACAGGGCGGCATGAGCAGTTCTTC. Translation gives CASSIPLTGRHEQFF.

This clonotype appeared many times. This chain connects TRBV5-1 to TRBJ1-6, with TRBD1 as a possible D gene (6 bases). The V gene lost 4 bases and the J gene lost 7 bases, with 12 bases spanning the gap. The CDR3 length is 14 residues. Per the germline V gene, CDR1 is SGHRS and CDR2 is YFSETQ. The CDR3 DNA follows: TGCGCCAGCAGCACGGACAGCAACAATTCACCCCTCCACTTT. It codes for CASSTDSNNSPLHF.

This clonotype was recorded many times. The chain's CDR3 is CASSQIRSYEQYF. As DNA, the CDR3 is TGTGCCAGCAGCCAGATCCGCTCCTACGAGCAGTACTTC. The chain uses TRBV3-1 and TRBJ2-7; D not resolved. This CDR3 is 13 amino acids long. V was pared by 3 bases and J by 0 bases, with 6 bases between. Germline lookup yields CDR1 LGHDT and CDR2 YNNKEL (reference sequence).

The rearrangement links TRBV24-1 to TRBJ2-1; a possible D gene is TRBD2 (5 bases). In germline, CDR1 is KGHDR, CDR2 SFDVKD. V gave up 4 bases and J gave up 0 bases, with 9 bases separating them. This CDR3 spans 15 amino acids. The CDR3 DNA reads TGTGCCACCAGTGAGAAGCGGAGCTCCTACAATGAGCAGTTCTTC. Amino acid sequence: CATSEKRSSYNEQFF.